This TCR beta chain was identified in a study of Graves' ophthalmopathy and Graves' hyperthyroidism. Study observations and caveats: The model predicted progression of ophthalmopathy with a sensitivity of roughly 70%, and its specificity was roughly 72%.

This CDR3 contains 17 residues. Per germline, CDR1 SGHTA and CDR2 FQGNSA. Diagnostic conclusions were grounded in clinical symptoms, serum thyroxine, TRAb, thyroid ultrasound and orbital computed tomography. This clonotype was seen repeatedly, ten times or more. No antigen is known for it. The junction departs from germline at one end; a sequencing error may be responsible. The study amplified TCR beta CDR3 regions using RNA transcripts. HTBI primers primed a first-round RT-PCR, and a second-round multiplex PCR followed. TCRdb recomputed calls from the multiplex PCR reads with MiXCR, one row per CDR3 protein. Among hundreds of thousands of distinct CDR3 sequences listed, 20% to 25% were seen once.

Sequenced material: peripheral blood. This rearrangement joins TRBV7-2 to TRBJ2-4; D perhaps matches TRBD1 (6 bases). This TCR derives from a woman aged 18-29 years with stable Graves' hyperthyroidism. Some clones in this sample may be carry-over from other donors' samples. The CDR3 protein is CANSLMGIGQSKNIQYF. Here the CDR3 DNA reads TGTGCCAACAGCTTAATGGGGATAGGACAGTCCAAAAACATTCAGTACTTC.